This is a list of T cell receptor beta chains from one sample in a study of T cell clonotyping in hematopoietic cell transplantation. Method: immunoSEQ multiplex PCR; TCRdb's copy keeps in-frame clones and lacks some. The sample consists of 20,000 to 25,000 clones, 85% to 90% of them appearing once. Sequencing used peripheral blood mononuclear cells, obtained before stem cell transplant. These receptors were taken from a young man with biphenotypic leukemia. Some clones in this sample may be carry-over from other donors' samples. Each CDR3 is given with its conserved first and last residue. D genes are given only for firm matches. Expanded clones are given a class, and other clones once, few, many or no size at all.

d_call,cdr3_length,j_call,v_call,clone_size,cdr3_nt,cdr3_aa
TRBD1,15,TRBJ1-5,TRBV27,NA,TGTGCCAGCAGTTTTTCGACAGGGCCGAATCAGCCCCAGCATTTT,CASSFSTGPNQPQHF
NA,16,TRBJ1-2,TRBV30,NA,TGTGCCTGGCCCCGGGGGGAGAGAATAGAGAACTATGGCTACACCTTC,CAWPRGERIENYGYTF
NA,14,TRBJ2-7,TRBV25-1,once,TGTGCCAGCAGTGATCCGTTAAACTCCTACGAGCAGTACTTC,CASSDPLNSYEQYF
TRBD2,13,TRBJ2-1,TRBV11-3,NA,TGTGCCAGCAGCTTGAGGACTACTGGGACTAGCGTCTTC,CASSLRTTGTSVF
TRBD2,18,TRBJ2-6,TRBV27,once,TGTGCCAGCAGTTTTAGCTCGGGAGGAGTCGCTGGGGCCAACGTCCTGACTTTC,CASSFSSGGVAGANVLTF
NA,14,TRBJ2-7,TRBV11-3,NA,TGTGCCAGCAGCTCCCAGAGGAGCTCCTACGAGCAGTACTTC,CASSSQRSSYEQYF
TRBD2,15,TRBJ2-7,TRBV11-3,NA,TGTGCCAGCAGCCCTTCTAGCGGGAGAGACAACGAGCAGTACTTC,CASSPSSGRDNEQYF
NA,15,TRBJ2-5,TRBV11-2,NA,TGTGCCAGCAGCTTAGATCCCCAGGGTTCAGAGACCCAGTACTTC,CASSLDPQGSETQYF
NA,13,TRBJ1-1,TRBV11-2,NA,TGTGCCAGCAGCGACCGGGACTCAACTGAAGCTTTCTTT,CASSDRDSTEAFF
TRBD2,15,TRBJ2-2,TRBV5-1,once,TGCGCCAGCAGCTTGGATCCAGCGGGGGGCGGGGAGCTGTTTTTT,CASSLDPAGGGELFF
NA,11,TRBJ2-7,TRBV4-1,once,TGCGCCAGCAGCCCTGGGGTCGAGCAGTACTTC,CASSPGVEQYF
NA,14,TRBJ1-2,TRBV7-2,NA,TGTGCCAGCAGCTTAGCAGGGGCCGCCGGGGGCTACACCTTC,CASSLAGAAGGYTF
TRBD1,16,TRBJ1-3,TRBV5-1,once,TGCGCCAGCAGCCGGTCCGACAGGGGCTCTGGAAACACCATATATTTT,CASSRSDRGSGNTIYF
NA,15,TRBJ2-1,TRBV10-3,NA,TGTGCCATCAGTGAGTCTGGCGACACTTACAATGAGCAGTTCTTC,CAISESGDTYNEQFF
NA,14,TRBJ1-1,TRBV27,NA,TGTGCCAGCAGGTTAGACAGGTTGAACACTGAAGCTTTCTTT,CASRLDRLNTEAFF
NA,14,TRBJ1-4,TRBV7-8,NA,TGTGCCAGCAGCTTAGCACGAGTCGGCGAAAAACTGTTTTTT,CASSLARVGEKLFF
NA,13,TRBJ1-2,TRBV27,few,TGTGCCAGCAGTTTGGGCAGCGTCTATGGCTACACCTTC,CASSLGSVYGYTF
NA,14,TRBJ2-7,TRBV29-1,NA,TGCAGCGTACAGGGTCCCGGGGGAACCTACGAGCAGTACTTC,CSVQGPGGTYEQYF
NA,13,TRBJ1-2,TRBV6-5,once,TGTGCCAGCAGTCTGAACAGGTTTTTCGGCTACACCTTC,CASSLNRFFGYTF
NA,13,TRBJ1-6,TRBV10-1,NA,TGCGCCAGCAGTGAATCCGGTAATTCACCCCTCCACTTT,CASSESGNSPLHF
TRBD1,16,TRBJ2-2,TRBV30,NA,TGTGCCTGGATACGGGGACAGGGGTTGGTGGCCGGGGAGCTGTTTTTT,CAWIRGQGLVAGELFF